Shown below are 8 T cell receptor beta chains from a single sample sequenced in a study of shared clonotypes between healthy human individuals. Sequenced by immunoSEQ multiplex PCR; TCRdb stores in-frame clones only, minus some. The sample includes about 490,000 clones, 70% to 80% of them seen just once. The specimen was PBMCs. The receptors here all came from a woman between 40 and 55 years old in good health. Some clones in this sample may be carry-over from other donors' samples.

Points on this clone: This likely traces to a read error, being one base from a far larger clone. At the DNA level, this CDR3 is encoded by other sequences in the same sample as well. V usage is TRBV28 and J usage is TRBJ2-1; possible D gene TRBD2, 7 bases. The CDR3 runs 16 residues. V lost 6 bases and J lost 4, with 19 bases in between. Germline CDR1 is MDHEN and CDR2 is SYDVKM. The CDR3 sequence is CASSSLGEGEYNEQFF. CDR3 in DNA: TGTGCCAGCAGCTCCCTCGGGGAGGGGGAGTACAATGAGCAGTTCTTC.

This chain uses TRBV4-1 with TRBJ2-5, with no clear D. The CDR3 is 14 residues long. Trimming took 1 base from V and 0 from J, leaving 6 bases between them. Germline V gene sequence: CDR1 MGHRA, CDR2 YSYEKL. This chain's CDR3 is CASSQGQYQETQYF. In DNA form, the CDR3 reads TGCGCCAGCAGCCAAGGACAATACCAAGAGACCCAGTACTTC.

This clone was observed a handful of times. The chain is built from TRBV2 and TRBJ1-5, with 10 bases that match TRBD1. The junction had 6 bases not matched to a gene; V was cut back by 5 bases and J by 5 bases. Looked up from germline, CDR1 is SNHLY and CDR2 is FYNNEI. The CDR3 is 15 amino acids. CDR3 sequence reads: CASSRGGTGDQPQHF. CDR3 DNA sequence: TGTGCCAGCAGTCGAGGGGGGACAGGGGATCAGCCCCAGCATTTT.

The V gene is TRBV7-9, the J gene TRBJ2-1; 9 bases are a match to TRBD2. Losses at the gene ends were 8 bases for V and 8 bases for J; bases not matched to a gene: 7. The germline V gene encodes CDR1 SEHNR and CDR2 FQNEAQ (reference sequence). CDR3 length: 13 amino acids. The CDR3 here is CASAGLAFYEQFF. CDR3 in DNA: TGTGCCAGCGCGGGACTAGCCTTTTATGAGCAGTTCTTC.

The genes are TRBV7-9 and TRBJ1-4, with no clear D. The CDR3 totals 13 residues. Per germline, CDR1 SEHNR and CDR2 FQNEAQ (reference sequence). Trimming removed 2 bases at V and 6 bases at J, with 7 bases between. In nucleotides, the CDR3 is TGTGCCAGCAGCTTACTTCCAGATGAAAAACTGTTTTTT. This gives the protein CASSLLPDEKLFF. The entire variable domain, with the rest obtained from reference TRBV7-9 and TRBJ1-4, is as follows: DTGVSQNPRHKITKRGQNVTFRCDPISEHNRLYWYRQTLGQGPEFLTYFQNEAQLEKSRLLSDRFSAERPKGSFSTLEIQRTEQGDSAMYLCASSLLPDEKLFFGSGTQLSVL.

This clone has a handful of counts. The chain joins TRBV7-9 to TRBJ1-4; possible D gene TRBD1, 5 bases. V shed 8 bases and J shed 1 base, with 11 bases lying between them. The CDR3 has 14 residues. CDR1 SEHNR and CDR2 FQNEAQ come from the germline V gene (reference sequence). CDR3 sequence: CASQWGVTNEKLFF. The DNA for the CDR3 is TGTGCCAGCCAGTGGGGGGTAACTAATGAAAAACTGTTTTTT. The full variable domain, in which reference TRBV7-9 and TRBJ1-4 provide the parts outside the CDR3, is DTGVSQNPRHKITKRGQNVTFRCDPISEHNRLYWYRQTLGQGPEFLTYFQNEAQLEKSRLLSDRFSAERPKGSFSTLEIQRTEQGDSAMYLCASQWGVTNEKLFFGSGTQLSVL.

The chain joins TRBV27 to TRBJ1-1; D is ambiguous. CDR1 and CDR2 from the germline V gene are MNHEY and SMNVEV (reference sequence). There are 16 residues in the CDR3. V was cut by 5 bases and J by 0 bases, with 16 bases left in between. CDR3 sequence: CASSLRRAYLNTEAFF. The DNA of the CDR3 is TGTGCCAGCAGTCTCCGACGGGCGTACTTGAACACTGAAGCTTTCTTT.

The CDR3 loop is CASGGLAGLGELFF. In DNA, the CDR3 is TGTGCCAGCGGGGGACTAGCGGGACTCGGGGAGCTGTTTTTT. The chain joins TRBV28 to TRBJ2-2, with TRBD2 matching over 13 bases. The CDR3 sequence is 14 residues long. The junction had 4 bases not matched to a gene; V was cut back by 8 bases and J by 7 bases. Looked up from germline, CDR1 is MDHEN and CDR2 is SYDVKM.